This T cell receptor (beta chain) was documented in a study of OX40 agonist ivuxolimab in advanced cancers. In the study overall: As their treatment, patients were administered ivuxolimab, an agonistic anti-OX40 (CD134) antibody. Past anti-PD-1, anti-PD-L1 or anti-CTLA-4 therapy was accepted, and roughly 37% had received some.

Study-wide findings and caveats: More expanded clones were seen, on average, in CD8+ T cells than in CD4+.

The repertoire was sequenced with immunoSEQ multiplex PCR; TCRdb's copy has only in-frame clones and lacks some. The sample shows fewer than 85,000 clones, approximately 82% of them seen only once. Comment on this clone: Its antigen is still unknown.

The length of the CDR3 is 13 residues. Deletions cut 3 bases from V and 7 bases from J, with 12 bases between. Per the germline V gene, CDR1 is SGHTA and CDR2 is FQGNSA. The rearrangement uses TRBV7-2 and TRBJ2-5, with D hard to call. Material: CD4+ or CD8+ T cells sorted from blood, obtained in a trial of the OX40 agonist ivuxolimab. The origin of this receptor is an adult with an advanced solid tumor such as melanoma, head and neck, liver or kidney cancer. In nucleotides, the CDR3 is TGTGCCAGCAGCTTCCTGCTCTGGGGGACCCAGTACTTC. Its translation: CASSFLLWGTQYF.